Presented here are 24 T cell receptor beta chains from one specimen sequenced in a study of blood T cell repertoires in COVID-19. The protocol was immunoSEQ multiplex PCR, while the TCRdb copy is restricted to in-frame clones and leaves out a portion. The data contain under 200,000 clones, 80% of them singletons. Sequencing was performed on PBMCs or T cells enriched from blood (not recorded which). The receptors were sampled from a woman aged 55-69 years who had recovered from COVID-19.

The chain combines TRBV18 with TRBJ1-3; D possibly corresponds to TRBD1 (6 bases). This CDR3 region has 14 residues. Trimming removed 4 bases at V and 2 bases at J, with 9 bases between. The germline V gene has CDR1 KGHSH and CDR2 LQKENI. CDR3 bases: TGTGCCAGCTCACAGGGGGTTCCTGGAAACACCATATATTTT. Translation gives CASSQGVPGNTIYF. Filled out from reference TRBV18 and TRBJ1-3, the complete variable domain reads NAGVMQNPRHLVRRRGQEARLRCSPMKGHSHVYWYRQLPEEGLKFMVYLQKENIIDESGMPKERFSAEFPKEGPSILRIQQVVRGDSAAYFCASSQGVPGNTIYFGEGSWLTVV.

This chain joins TRBV2 and TRBJ2-1; a weak D match, TRBD1 (5 bases). The germline V and J ends were trimmed by 7 bases and 5 bases, with 9 bases remaining between them. CDR1 SNHLY and CDR2 FYNNEI come from the germline V gene. This CDR3 spans 12 amino acids. The CDR3 bases are TGTGCCAGCACCAGACAGAACAATGAGCAGTTCTTC. Its protein product is CASTRQNNEQFF.

The V gene is TRBV5-6, the J gene TRBJ1-5; D is ambiguous. Trimming cost V 0 bases and J 3 bases, with 7 bases left between them. The CDR3 length is 14 residues. Germline loops: CDR1 SGHDT, CDR2 YYEEEE. The CDR3 sequence: CASSLDRINQPQHF. CDR3 DNA: TGTGCCAGCAGCTTGGACAGAATCAATCAGCCCCAGCATTTT.

The chain joins TRBV24-1 to TRBJ2-1; 12 nucleotides match TRBD2. The V and J ends lost 2 bases and 7 bases, in that order; junction bases with no gene match: 5. The CDR3 is made up of 16 amino acids. Germline V gene data show CDR1 as KGHDR and CDR2 as SFDVKD. Here the CDR3 DNA reads TGTGCCACCAGTGATTCCGGGACTAGCGGGCAAAATGAGCAGTTCTTC. Translation gives CATSDSGTSGQNEQFF.

The chain couples TRBV18 to TRBJ1-2; D gene ambiguous. Germline CDR1 is KGHSH and CDR2 is LQKENI. Between the trimmed V and J ends, which lost 3 bases and 0 bases, there was a span of 17 bases. The CDR3 extends over 17 amino acids. CDR3 in amino acids: CASSPSMGRVTNYGYTF. In nucleotides, the CDR3 is TGTGCCAGCTCACCTTCCATGGGGAGGGTTACTAACTATGGCTACACCTTC.

This chain links TRBV5-1 with TRBJ2-5; maybe TRBD2 (6 bases). Germline V gives CDR1 SGHRS, CDR2 YFSETQ. The CDR3 is 15 amino acids. Trimming took 1 base from V and 5 from J, leaving 15 bases between them. Here the CDR3 reads CASSLFSGVGETQYF. The CDR3 nucleotides read TGCGCCAGCAGCTTGTTTTCGGGGGTCGGGGAGACCCAGTACTTC.

The V call is TRBV4-1, the J call TRBJ2-7; TRBD2 matches 7 bases. J lost 1 base, V lost 3 bases, and 6 bases had no gene match. Germline lookup yields CDR1 MGHRA and CDR2 YSYEKL. This CDR3 is 15 amino acids long. The CDR3 coding sequence is TGCGCCAGCAGCCACGCGAGCGGGGCTTCCTACGAGCAGTACTTC. It codes for CASSHASGASYEQYF.

This clone was counted only a few times. This chain links TRBV2 with TRBJ2-3; D is unresolved. The ends were cut back, 8 bases at V and 2 bases at J, with 11 bases in the middle. The CDR3 loop spans 13 amino acids. Per germline, CDR1 SNHLY and CDR2 FYNNEI. The CDR3 DNA reads as TGTGCCAGCGTAGTCTCCTACACAGATACGCAGTATTTT. It is translated as CASVVSYTDTQYF.

The CDR3 DNA follows: TGTGCCAGCAGAGTAGACAGGAGATACACAGATACGCAGTATTTT. Amino acids: CASRVDRRYTDTQYF. The rearrangement uses TRBV27 and TRBJ2-3, with D perhaps TRBD1 (6 bases). CDR1 and CDR2 (germline): MNHEY, SMNVEV (reference sequence). Trimming removed 6 bases at V and 2 bases at J, with 15 bases between. The CDR3 is 15 amino acids.

This chain connects TRBV5-4 to TRBJ1-1; TRBD1 agrees at 8 bases. This CDR3 is built from 15 residues. The germline gives CDR1 SGHNT, CDR2 YYREEE (reference sequence). After removal of 1 base from V and 1 base from J, the junction contained 3 bases not matched to a gene. This chain's CDR3 is CASSLTGGGNTEAFF. Here the CDR3 DNA reads TGTGCCAGCAGCTTGACAGGGGGAGGGAACACTGAAGCTTTCTTT.

The V call is TRBV20-1, the J call TRBJ1-2, with D hard to call. V dropped 3 bases and J dropped 10 bases, with 12 bases sitting between them. The CDR3 runs to 11 residues. Germline loops: CDR1 DFQATT, CDR2 SNEGSKA (reference sequence). CDR3 sequence reads: CSASRAGPYTF. The CDR3 DNA is TGCAGTGCTAGTCGGGCGGGCCCCTACACCTTC.

This clone was counted once. This sample also contains other DNA sequences that code for the same CDR3. This rearrangement joins TRBV6-5 to TRBJ2-1; TRBD2 agrees at 13 bases. V trimming: 6 bases; J trimming: 10 bases; junction bases outside the gene matches: 6. This CDR3 contains 14 residues. Germline values: CDR1 MNHEY, CDR2 SVGAGI. CDR3 sequence: CASRPGLAGLEQFF. The CDR3 nucleotides read TGTGCCAGCAGACCGGGACTAGCGGGGTTGGAGCAGTTCTTC.

The V call is TRBV18, the J call TRBJ1-5, with 8 bases lining up with TRBD1. Germline V lookup: CDR1 KGHSH, CDR2 LQKENI. There are 15 residues in the CDR3. V lost 5 bases to trimming and J lost 6 bases; unmatched junction nucleotides: 9. CDR3 bases: TGTGCCAGCTCAATAGGACAGGGATCCAGTCAGCCCCAGCATTTT. The encoded protein is CASSIGQGSSQPQHF.

The rearrangement links TRBV15 to TRBJ1-3; 12 bases line up with TRBD1. The trim removed 0 bases at V and 0 bases at J, leaving 6 bases unmatched. Germline CDR1 LNHNV, CDR2 YYDKDF (reference sequence). This CDR3 has 19 residues. CDR3 in DNA: TGTGCCACCAGCAGAGATGGGGACAGGGGGCGACCCTCTGGAAACACCATATATTTT. It translates to CATSRDGDRGRPSGNTIYF.

The chain couples TRBV27 to TRBJ1-1; D unresolved. CDR1 is MNHEY, CDR2 SMNVEV, per germline (reference sequence). Trimming pared 8 bases from V and 5 bases from J, leaving 12 bases between. CDR3 length: 12 amino acids. This chain's CDR3 is CASWAGWTEAFF. The CDR3 bases are TGTGCCAGCTGGGCGGGGTGGACTGAAGCTTTCTTT.

V usage is TRBV19 and J usage is TRBJ2-1; TRBD1 agrees at 11 bases. V lost 4 bases, J lost 5 bases, and 1 base stayed unmatched. Germline V gene lookup returns CDR1 LNHDA and CDR2 SQIVND (reference sequence). This CDR3 spans 14 amino acids. The CDR3 bases are TGTGCCAGTAGTAGGACAGGGGGCCACAATGAGCAGTTCTTC. Translation gives CASSRTGGHNEQFF.

The chain links TRBV5-1 to TRBJ1-1, with D unresolved. Trimming cost V 5 bases and J 1 base, with 18 bases left between them. Germline CDR1 SGHRS, CDR2 YFSETQ. This CDR3 region has 16 residues. In DNA form, the CDR3 reads TGCGCCAGCAGGTTCATGTCGGAGGCGCCGAACACTGAAGCTTTCTTT. Translated: CASRFMSEAPNTEAFF.

This clone was detected once. The rearrangement uses TRBV15 and TRBJ1-2, with 8 positions matching TRBD1. Per the germline V gene, CDR1 is LNHNV and CDR2 is YYDKDF (reference sequence). The CDR3 extends over 15 amino acids. V trimming: 0 bases; J trimming: 4 bases; junction bases outside the gene matches: 4. CDR3 protein: CATSRDRTGTYGYTF. The CDR3 nucleotides are TGTGCCACCAGCAGAGATAGGACAGGGACCTATGGCTACACCTTC.

This rearrangement joins TRBV2 to TRBJ2-7; no firm D call. Deletions cut 7 bases from V and 5 bases from J, with 15 bases between. There are 13 residues in the CDR3. CDR1 and CDR2 from the germline V gene are SNHLY and FYNNEI. The CDR3 DNA is TGTGCCAGCATGCGCCAGTGGGCTCACGAGCAGTACTTC. Protein: CASMRQWAHEQYF.

The chain has TRBV25-1 and TRBJ1-3; D is unclear. The CDR3 is 13 residues long. V was shortened by 7 bases and J by 1 base, with 8 bases between the two germline ends. Germline CDR1 MGHDK, CDR2 SYGVNS. The CDR3 DNA reads TGTGCCAGCAACTCAGGATCTGGAAACACCATATATTTT. This encodes CASNSGSGNTIYF.

V gene TRBV27 combines with J gene TRBJ1-2; 8 nucleotides agree with TRBD1. This CDR3 region has 16 residues. Germline V lookup: CDR1 MNHEY, CDR2 SMNVEV (reference sequence). With 5 bases clipped from V and 5 bases from J, the junction kept 13 bases outside the gene matches. As DNA, the CDR3 is TGTGCCAGCAGTCCTTTGTCCGGGACAGGTTCATATGGCTACACCTTC. This gives the protein CASSPLSGTGSYGYTF.

The sample holds many counts of this clone. J is TRBJ1-4 and V is TRBV6-1; possibly TRBD1 for D (5 bases). V lost 2 bases, J lost 14 bases, and 12 bases lay in between. The CDR3 totals 12 residues. Germline assignment: CDR1 MNHNS and CDR2 SASEGT. CDR3 in amino acids: CASSEYPAGLFF. In DNA form, the CDR3 reads TGTGCCAGCAGTGAATACCCGGCAGGGCTGTTTTTT.

V usage is TRBV15 and J usage is TRBJ1-5; TRBD1 agrees at 10 bases. With V trimmed by 4 bases and J by 5 bases, 8 bases remained unmatched. The CDR3 length is 16 residues. Germline CDR1 and CDR2: LNHNV and YYDKDF (reference sequence). In nucleotides, the CDR3 is TGTGCCACCAGCATGACGACAGGGGGCGCGGATCAGCCCCAGCATTTT. Translation gives CATSMTTGGADQPQHF.

CDR3 coding DNA: TGCAGTGCTAGTATGGACACGAACACTGAAGCTTTCTTT. Translated: CSASMDTNTEAFF. The J gene is TRBJ1-1, the V gene TRBV20-1; possible D gene TRBD1, 5 bases. This CDR3 contains 13 residues. Germline-derived CDR1 and CDR2 are DFQATT and SNEGSKA (reference sequence). V lost 3 bases and J 1 base, leaving 9 bases between the germline ends.